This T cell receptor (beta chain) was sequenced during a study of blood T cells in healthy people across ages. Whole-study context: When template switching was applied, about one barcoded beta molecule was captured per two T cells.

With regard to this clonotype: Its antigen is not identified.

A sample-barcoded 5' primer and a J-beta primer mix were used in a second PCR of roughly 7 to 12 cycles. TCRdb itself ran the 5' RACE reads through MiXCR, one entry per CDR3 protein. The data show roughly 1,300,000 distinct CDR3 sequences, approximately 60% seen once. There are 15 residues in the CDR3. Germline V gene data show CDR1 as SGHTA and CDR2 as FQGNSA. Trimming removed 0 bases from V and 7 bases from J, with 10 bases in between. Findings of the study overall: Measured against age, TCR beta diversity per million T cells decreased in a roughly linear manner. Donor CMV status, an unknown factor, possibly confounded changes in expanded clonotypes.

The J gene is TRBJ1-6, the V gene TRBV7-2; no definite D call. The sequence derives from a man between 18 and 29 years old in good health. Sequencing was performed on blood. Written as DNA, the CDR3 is TGTGCCAGCAGCTTAGCACCGCCAGGCAATTCACCCCTCCACTTT. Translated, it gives CASSLAPPGNSPLHF.